A single sample is the source of the 21 T cell receptor beta chains below, sequenced in a study of T cell clones after liver transplantation. Sequencing was performed with immunoSEQ multiplex PCR; in TCRdb, only in-frame clones are kept and a portion is missing. Of 51,000 or so clones listed, roughly nine tenths are singletons. This material consisted of CD8+ T cells from blood, taken 12 months after liver transplant. These receptors were obtained from a human patient who received a liver transplant. Some of these T cells may belong to the graft donor.

The V and J genes are TRBV5-8 and TRBJ2-7; 9 positions match TRBD1. Trimming removed 3 bases from V and 2 bases from J; junction bases left unmatched: 6. CDR3 length equals 15 residues. Germline V lookup: CDR1 SGHTS, CDR2 YDEGEE. CDR3 sequence reads: CASSSRDRVPYEQYF. CDR3 sequence (DNA): TGTGCCAGCAGCTCGCGGGACAGGGTCCCCTACGAGCAGTACTTC.

The chain employs TRBV11-3 and TRBJ2-2; perhaps TRBD1 as D (6 bases). CDR1 SGHNT and CDR2 YENEEA come from the germline V gene. CDR3 length equals 16 residues. Trimming left V 0 bases short and J 4 bases short, with 12 bases between. CDR3 nucleotides: TGTGCCAGCAGCTTAGAAGCAGGGGTCGGCACCGGGGAGCTGTTTTTT. Its translation is CASSLEAGVGTGELFF.

The chain combines TRBV28 with TRBJ2-1; a weak D match, TRBD2 (5 bases). The CDR3 contains 15 residues. Trimming removed 3 bases from V and 3 bases from J, with 12 bases in between. CDR1 is MDHEN, CDR2 SYDVKM, per germline. The CDR3 DNA is TGTGCCAGCAGTTTGGAGCGGCTCCTCTACAATGAGCAGTTCTTC. Amino acid sequence: CASSLERLLYNEQFF.

This sequence joins TRBV4-1 and TRBJ2-5, with 15 bases identical to TRBD2. The germline gives CDR1 MGHRA, CDR2 YSYEKL. This CDR3 is built from 18 residues. V was pared by 0 bases and J by 6 bases, with 8 bases of the junction left unmatched. CDR3: CASSQDFGLAGGPKTQYF. CDR3 nucleotides: TGCGCCAGCAGCCAAGACTTTGGACTAGCGGGAGGGCCTAAGACCCAGTACTTC.

This chain links TRBV5-6 with TRBJ1-3; no clear D gene. V was shortened by 0 bases and J by 2 bases, with 6 bases between the two germline ends. The CDR3 extends over 14 amino acids. Germline V CDR1 and CDR2: SGHDT, YYEEEE. Written as DNA, the CDR3 is TGTGCCAGCAGCTTGGGTTCCGCTGGAAACACCATATATTTT. Translated, it gives CASSLGSAGNTIYF.

V is TRBV5-1 and J is TRBJ2-6; D uncertain. Germline assignment: CDR1 SGHRS and CDR2 YFSETQ. This CDR3 comprises 15 residues. Trimming took 0 bases from V and 2 from J, leaving 6 bases between them. The CDR3: CASSLEAAGANVLTF. CDR3 bases: TGCGCCAGCAGCTTGGAGGCAGCTGGGGCCAACGTCCTGACTTTC.

The table lists this clone with a few counts. The chain uses TRBV5-1 and TRBJ2-1; possibly TRBD2 for D (6 bases). The CDR3 totals 15 residues. With 0 bases removed from V and 4 bases from J, the gap between germline ends came to 11 bases. CDR1 and CDR2 from the germline V gene are SGHRS and YFSETQ. CDR3: CASSLAGTDYNEQFF. CDR3 bases: TGCGCCAGCAGCTTGGCCGGGACTGATTACAATGAGCAGTTCTTC.

Here the CDR3 DNA reads TGTGCCAGCAGCTCGTCGCCAGGGTGGGGAAGCTCTGGGGCCAACGTCCTGACTTTC. This translates into CASSSSPGWGSSGANVLTF. The gene calls are TRBV7-9 and TRBJ2-6; weak D call: TRBD1 (5 bases). The CDR3 consists of 19 residues. Trimming took off 4 bases at V and 0 bases at J, with 19 bases between the two ends. Germline CDR1 and CDR2: SEHNR and FQNEAQ (reference sequence).

The gene calls are TRBV19 and TRBJ2-7; 11 positions match TRBD1. The length of the CDR3 is 15 residues. In germline, CDR1 is LNHDA, CDR2 SQIVND (reference sequence). V shed 6 bases, J shed 3 bases, and the junction held 7 bases outside the gene matches. The CDR3 loop reads CASSSGTGGYYEQYF. The CDR3 nucleotides are TGTGCCAGTAGCTCCGGGACAGGGGGATACTACGAGCAGTACTTC.

This sequence joins TRBV11-2 and TRBJ2-5; D not resolved. Trimming removed 1 base at V and 3 bases at J, with 9 bases between. Germline CDR1 is SGHAT and CDR2 is FQNNGV. The CDR3 runs 14 residues. The CDR3 sequence is CASSLVPSKETQYF. In DNA, the CDR3 is TGTGCCAGCAGCTTAGTCCCCTCTAAAGAGACCCAGTACTTC.

The J gene is TRBJ1-1, the V gene TRBV5-4; the D gene is possibly TRBD1 (5 bases). Trimming left V 0 bases short and J 4 bases short, with 7 bases between. The length of the CDR3 is 13 residues. The V gene's germline CDR1 is SGHNT and CDR2 YYREEE (reference sequence). CDR3 in DNA: TGTGCCAGCAGCTTGGTTAGGGGCACTGAAGCTTTCTTT. It yields the protein CASSLVRGTEAFF.

The chain couples TRBV27 to TRBJ2-1; 10 bases are shared with TRBD2. V gave up 4 bases and J gave up 4 bases; unmatched junction bases: 4. This CDR3 region has 15 residues. CDR1 and CDR2 from the germline V gene are MNHEY and SMNVEV (reference sequence). The CDR3 nucleotides read TGTGCCAGCAGTTCTGTAGCGGGAGGATACAATGAGCAGTTCTTC. Amino acids: CASSSVAGGYNEQFF.

The chain is built from TRBV20-1 and TRBJ2-5, with a tentative D call TRBD1 (6 bases). Germline V lookup: CDR1 DFQATT, CDR2 SNEGSKA (reference sequence). There are 11 residues in the CDR3. V lost 0 bases and J lost 12, with 11 bases in between. In DNA form, the CDR3 reads TGCAGTGCTAGAGATCACGGACAGAAGTACTTC. The encoded protein is CSARDHGQKYF.

The CDR3 protein is CASSSDRGYSYEQYF. The CDR3 DNA reads as TGTGCCAGCAGCTCCGACAGGGGGTACTCCTACGAGCAGTACTTC. The chain recombines TRBV5-4 with TRBJ2-7; 9 bases are a match to TRBD1. The CDR3 extends over 15 amino acids. The trim removed 3 bases at V and 0 bases at J, leaving 4 bases unmatched. Germline CDR1 SGHNT, CDR2 YYREEE (reference sequence).

This chain links TRBV27 with TRBJ2-2; no definite D call. This CDR3 region has 13 residues. Germline V gives CDR1 MNHEY, CDR2 SMNVEV (reference sequence). V was clipped by 0 bases and J by 9 bases, with 8 bases between them. The CDR3 region has the DNA TGTGCCAGCAGTTTATCGAAAGATCGGGAGCTGTTTTTT. Encoded protein: CASSLSKDRELFF.

The rearrangement uses TRBV28 and TRBJ1-2; the D gene is possibly TRBD1 (5 bases). Germline V lookup: CDR1 MDHEN, CDR2 SYDVKM. The V and J ends lost 5 bases and 5 bases respectively, with 18 bases between them. There are 15 residues in the CDR3. The CDR3 DNA is TGTGCCAGCAGTCCGGTACGCGACAGCAATTATGGCTACACCTTC. Its translation: CASSPVRDSNYGYTF.

This chain links TRBV11-2 with TRBJ2-7; TRBD1 or TRBD2 may be the D gene (5 bases each). V lost 3 bases, J lost 1 base, and 10 bases lay in between. The CDR3 is made up of 14 amino acids. CDR1 and CDR2 from the germline V gene are SGHAT and FQNNGV. DNA for the CDR3: TGTGCCAGCAGCTTGAGTGGGGGATCCTACGAGCAGTACTTC. Translated: CASSLSGGSYEQYF.

The V call is TRBV28, the J call TRBJ2-7; TRBD1 matches at 10 bases. Trimming at V came to 3 bases and at J to 5 bases, leaving 13 bases not matched to a gene. This CDR3 comprises 17 residues. The germline V gene encodes CDR1 MDHEN and CDR2 SYDVKM. The CDR3 DNA is TGTGCCAGCAGTTTTCCTGGGAGGGGACAGGGGAGGGACGAGCAGTACTTC. This codes for CASSFPGRGQGRDEQYF.

The chain uses TRBV25-1 and TRBJ1-2, with no clear D. V was trimmed by 2 bases and J by 0 bases, leaving 13 bases between them. Germline loops: CDR1 MGHDK, CDR2 SYGVNS. The CDR3 consists of 16 residues. CDR3 in DNA: TGTGCCAGCAGTGAAGGTGGTTCTTATCCTAACTATGGCTACACCTTC. Residues: CASSEGGSYPNYGYTF.

The J gene is TRBJ2-5, the V gene TRBV6-5; 7 bases line up with TRBD1. J was trimmed by 2 bases and V by 5 bases; bases with no gene match: 5. The CDR3 has 14 residues. Germline CDR1 reads MNHEY; CDR2 reads SVGAGI. CDR3 sequence (DNA): TGTGCCAGCAGTGAGGGGGCCCAACAAGAGACCCAGTACTTC. Protein: CASSEGAQQETQYF.

The chain combines TRBV25-1 with TRBJ2-3, with D uncertain. The CDR3 totals 14 residues. CDR1 is MGHDK, CDR2 SYGVNS, per germline. The V end was cut by 3 bases, the J end by 2 bases, with 9 bases between. The CDR3 DNA reads as TGTGCCAGCAGTGATGCTCTCCTCACAGATACGCAGTATTTT. Amino acid sequence: CASSDALLTDTQYF.